Below, 21 T cell receptor beta chains from the same sample are listed, as sequenced in a study of response to subunit inactivated influenza vaccine. Each CDR3 protein gets one entry after TCRdb re-called the RT-PCR reads with MiXCR. In the table there are some 500,000 distinct CDR3 sequences, 25% of which are singletons. The sequenced sample was CD4+ T cells sorted from PBMCs, obtained more than 4 days after vaccination. All receptors derive from a man aged 50 or older who received an inactivated influenza vaccine.

This clonotype showed up just a few times. In DNA form, the CDR3 reads TGTGCCTGGAACAGGGGAGCCGCGAACACCGGGGAGCTGTTTTTT. Amino acid sequence: CAWNRGAANTGELFF. The gene calls are TRBV30 and TRBJ2-2; TRBD1 matches at 7 bases. The junction had 5 bases not matched to a gene; V was cut back by 4 bases and J by 0 bases. The CDR3 covers 15 residues. Per the germline V gene, CDR1 is GTSNPN and CDR2 is SVGIG (reference sequence).

This chain uses TRBV12-3 or TRBV12-4 with TRBJ2-3; no reliable D call. This CDR3 has 13 residues. The V gene lost 3 bases and the J gene lost 6 bases, with 10 bases spanning the gap. CDR3 nucleotides: TGTGCCAGCAGTTTTGAGGCCTCCGATACGCAGTATTTT. Encoded protein: CASSFEASDTQYF.

This clonotype was observed a few times. V is TRBV20-1 and J is TRBJ1-5; 10 bases fit TRBD1. Germline V gene sequence: CDR1 DFQATT, CDR2 SNEGSKA (reference sequence). V was pared by 5 bases and J by 11 bases, with 6 bases of the junction left unmatched. The CDR3 loop spans 12 amino acids. The CDR3 loop reads CSAGQGGGTQHF. DNA of the CDR3: TGCAGTGCTGGACAGGGGGGGGGGACCCAGCATTTT.

A few counts support this clonotype. This chain's CDR3 is CASRSDRGQETQYF. For the CDR3, the DNA is TGTGCCAGCAGATCGGACAGGGGGCAGGAGACCCAGTACTTC. This sequence joins TRBV6-1 and TRBJ2-5; TRBD1 matches 11 bases. This CDR3 has 14 amino acids. The germline gives CDR1 MNHNS, CDR2 SASEGT. V lost 6 bases to trimming and J lost 5 bases; unmatched junction nucleotides: 5.

This clonotype occurred many times. This chain links TRBV5-1 with TRBJ2-5; D is unresolved. The germline V and J ends were trimmed by 0 bases and 2 bases, with 8 bases remaining between them. Germline-derived CDR1 and CDR2 are SGHRS and YFSETQ. The CDR3 is 14 residues long. CDR3 residues: CASSLEAGQETQYF. The CDR3 DNA sequence: TGCGCCAGCAGCTTGGAGGCAGGACAAGAGACCCAGTACTTC.

This chain links TRBV19 with TRBJ2-2; 9 bases agree with TRBD2. V was pared by 1 base and J by 6 bases, with 3 bases of the junction left unmatched. The CDR3 loop spans 15 amino acids. The germline V gene encodes CDR1 LNHDA and CDR2 SQIVND (reference sequence). The CDR3 spells CASSIGLAGPGELFF. DNA of the CDR3: TGTGCCAGTAGTATAGGGCTAGCGGGACCCGGGGAGCTGTTTTTT.

The rearrangement joins TRBV20-1 to TRBJ1-4; D is perhaps TRBD1 (5 bases). V was cut by 5 bases and J by 3 bases, with 13 bases left in between. Germline CDR1 is DFQATT and CDR2 is SNEGSKA (reference sequence). The CDR3 is 14 residues long. Written as DNA, the CDR3 is TGCAGTGCTGGCCCCCGGGGACCTAATGAAAAACTGTTTTTT. Protein: CSAGPRGPNEKLFF.

The CDR3 DNA follows: TGTGCCATCAGTGAAAGGGCAGGGGAGGGCAATGAGCAGTTCTTC. Its translation: CAISERAGEGNEQFF. The chain links TRBV10-3 to TRBJ2-1, with D perhaps matching TRBD2 (7 bases). Germline CDR1 is ENHRY and CDR2 is SYGVKD. Trimming shortened V by 3 bases and J by 6 bases, and 15 bases separated the two germline ends. The length of the CDR3 is 15 residues.

This rearrangement joins TRBV27 to TRBJ1-1; D is unresolved. Trimming took 6 bases from V and 4 from J, leaving 18 bases between them. Looked up from germline, CDR1 is MNHEY and CDR2 is SMNVEV (reference sequence). The CDR3 length is 15 residues. Here the CDR3 reads CASRAAGQSGTEAFF. The CDR3 nucleotides are TGTGCCAGCAGAGCCGCAGGTCAGTCGGGCACTGAAGCTTTCTTT.

This clonotype was detected ten times or more. J is TRBJ2-7 and V is TRBV12-3 or TRBV12-4, with 8 bases identical to TRBD2. The junction had 10 bases not matched to a gene; V was cut back by 6 bases and J by 3 bases. There are 15 residues in the CDR3. Here the CDR3 reads CASSIQSGLVYEQYF. CDR3 DNA: TGTGCCAGCAGCATACAGTCGGGACTAGTCTACGAGCAGTACTTC.

The rearrangement links TRBV5-1 to TRBJ1-6; the D gene is possibly TRBD1 (5 bases). V shed 0 bases and J shed 9 bases, with 16 bases lying between them. Germline assignment: CDR1 SGHRS and CDR2 YFSETQ. The CDR3 sequence is 16 residues long. The CDR3 nucleotides are TGCGCCAGCAGCTTGGCCGGAGCAGGGTCGGGTTCACCCCTCCACTTT. Its translation is CASSLAGAGSGSPLHF.

This clonotype was seen only a few times. The rearrangement links TRBV29-1 to TRBJ2-1; D not resolved. From germline, CDR1 is SQVTM and CDR2 ANQGSEA. V was clipped by 3 bases and J by 13 bases, with 7 bases between them. The CDR3 is 9 residues long. The CDR3 loop is CSVDGSQFF. DNA of the CDR3: TGCAGCGTTGACGGTTCCCAGTTCTTC.

At least ten counts were recorded for this clonotype. The V call is TRBV20-1, the J call TRBJ1-1; D remains ambiguous. The germline V gene encodes CDR1 DFQATT and CDR2 SNEGSKA (reference sequence). V was cut by 0 bases and J by 4 bases, with 6 bases left in between. This CDR3 is 12 amino acids long. The DNA for the CDR3 is TGCAGTGCTAGAGAGGGAAGCACTGAAGCTTTCTTT. Its translation is CSAREGSTEAFF.

V is TRBV5-1 and J is TRBJ2-6, with D hard to call. The CDR3 length is 16 residues. The germline CDR1 and CDR2 sequences are SGHRS and YFSETQ. V lost 1 base, J lost 4 bases, and 12 bases lay in between. Here the CDR3 DNA reads TGCGCCAGCAGCTTGCCTTCCGGCTTCGGGGCCAACGTCCTGACTTTC. It translates to CASSLPSGFGANVLTF.

This chain uses TRBV21-1 with TRBJ2-1; no check of the table's D call, TRBD1, against the DNA was made. TRBV21-1 has pseudogene status. The CDR3 length is 19 residues. The chain's CDR3 is CASSKAVIRGLAKYNEQFF. In DNA form, the CDR3 reads TGTGCCAGCAGCAAAGCCGTAATCAGGGGGCTAGCGAAATACAATGAGCAGTTCTTC.

This rearrangement joins TRBV20-1 to TRBJ1-1; tentative D call: TRBD1 (6 bases). Germline-derived CDR1 and CDR2 are DFQATT and SNEGSKA (reference sequence). The CDR3 extends over 14 amino acids. V lost 6 bases and J 6 bases, leaving 20 bases between the germline ends. DNA of the CDR3: TGCAGTGCGGGACGTACAGGGATCTCTTCTGAAGCTTTCTTT. Protein sequence: CSAGRTGISSEAFF.

The chain joins TRBV6-5 to TRBJ1-1; D is unclear. V was pared by 4 bases and J by 0 bases, with 9 bases between. Germline CDR1 and CDR2: MNHEY and SVGAGI. The CDR3 totals 14 residues. The CDR3 spells CASSSPSMNTEAFF. For the CDR3, the DNA is TGTGCCAGCAGTTCACCCAGCATGAACACTGAAGCTTTCTTT.

The V gene is TRBV5-1, the J gene TRBJ2-1; tentatively, D is TRBD1 (5 bases). Between the trimmed V and J ends, which lost 0 bases and 1 base, there was a span of 8 bases. CDR1 and CDR2 from the germline V gene are SGHRS and YFSETQ. The CDR3 consists of 15 residues. CDR3 nucleotides: TGCGCCAGCAGCTTGGAGGGGATGTCCTACAATGAGCAGTTCTTC. This encodes CASSLEGMSYNEQFF. Full variable domain (remainder filled in from reference TRBV5-1 and TRBJ2-1): KAGVTQTPRYLIKTRGQQVTLSCSPISGHRSVSWYQQTPGQGLQFLFEYFSETQRNKGNFPGRFSGRQFSNSRSEMNVSTLELGDSALYLCASSLEGMSYNEQFFGPGTRLTVL.

As for this clonotype: No conserved phenylalanine or tryptophan ends this CDR3, so it is likely a read error. This sequence joins TRBV5-1 and TRBJ2-1; 10 positions match TRBD1. Per germline, CDR1 SGHRS and CDR2 YFSETQ. The V gene end was trimmed by 3 bases and the J gene end by 7 bases; junction bases not matched to a gene: 4. This CDR3 comprises 14 residues. DNA of the CDR3: TGCGCCAGCAGCTCGACAGGGGGCTGGAATGAGCAGTTCATC. Encoded protein: CASSSTGGWNEQFI.

This clonotype was observed at least ten times. This sequence joins TRBV12-3 or TRBV12-4 and TRBJ1-1, with 8 bases identical to TRBD1. V lost 6 bases and J lost 1; bases outside the gene matches: 4. The CDR3 runs to 14 residues. The CDR3 reads CASSPDRGNTEAFF. The CDR3 DNA reads TGTGCCAGCAGCCCCGACAGGGGGAACACTGAAGCTTTCTTT.

V and J are TRBV6-1 and TRBJ2-7; 9 bases align to TRBD2. V trimming: 5 bases; J trimming: 6 bases; junction bases outside the gene matches: 17. The CDR3 runs 17 residues. Germline V gene data show CDR1 as MNHNS and CDR2 as SASEGT. The CDR3 DNA reads TGTGCCAGCAGTCCACGCCCCGGGTCTAGCGGGATCTTCGAGCAGTACTTC. Encoded protein: CASSPRPGSSGIFEQYF.